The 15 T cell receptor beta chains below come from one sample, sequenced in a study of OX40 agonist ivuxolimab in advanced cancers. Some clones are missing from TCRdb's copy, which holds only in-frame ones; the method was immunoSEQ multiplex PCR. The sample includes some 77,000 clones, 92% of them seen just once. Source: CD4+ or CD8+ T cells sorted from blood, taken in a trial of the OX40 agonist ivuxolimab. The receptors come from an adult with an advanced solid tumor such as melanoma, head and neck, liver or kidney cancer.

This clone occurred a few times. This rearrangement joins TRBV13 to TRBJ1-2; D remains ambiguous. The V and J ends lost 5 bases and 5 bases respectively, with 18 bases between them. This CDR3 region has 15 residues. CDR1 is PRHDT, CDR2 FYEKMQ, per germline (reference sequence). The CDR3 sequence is CASSQYFWTAYGYTF. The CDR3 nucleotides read TGTGCCAGCAGCCAATATTTTTGGACGGCATATGGCTACACCTTC.

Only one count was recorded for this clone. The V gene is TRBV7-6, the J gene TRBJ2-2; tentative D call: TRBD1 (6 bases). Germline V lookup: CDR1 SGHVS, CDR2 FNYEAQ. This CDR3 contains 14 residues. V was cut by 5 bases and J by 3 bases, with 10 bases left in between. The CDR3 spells CASSTGLYTGELFF. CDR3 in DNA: TGTGCCAGCAGCACAGGGTTGTACACCGGGGAGCTGTTTTTT.

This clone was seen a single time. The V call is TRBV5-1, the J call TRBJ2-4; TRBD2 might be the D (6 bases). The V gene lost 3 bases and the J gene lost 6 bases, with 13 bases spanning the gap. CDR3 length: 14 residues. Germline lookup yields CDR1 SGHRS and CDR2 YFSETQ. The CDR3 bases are TGCGCCAGCAGCTCGGCAATGGGGGGAAACATTCAGTACTTC. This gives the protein CASSSAMGGNIQYF.

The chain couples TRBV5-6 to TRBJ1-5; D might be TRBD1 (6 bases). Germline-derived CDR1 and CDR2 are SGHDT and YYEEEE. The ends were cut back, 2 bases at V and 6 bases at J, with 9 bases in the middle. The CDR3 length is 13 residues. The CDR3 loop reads CASSLQGAQPQHF. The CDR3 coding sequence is TGTGCCAGCAGCTTACAGGGCGCTCAGCCCCAGCATTTT.

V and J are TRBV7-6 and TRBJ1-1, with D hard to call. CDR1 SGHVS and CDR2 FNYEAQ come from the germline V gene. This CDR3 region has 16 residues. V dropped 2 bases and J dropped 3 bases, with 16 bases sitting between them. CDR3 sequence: CASSLSSAGEHTEAFF. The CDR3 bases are TGTGCCAGCAGCTTATCGTCAGCGGGCGAGCACACTGAAGCTTTCTTT.

The CDR3: CASRAWEGYGYTF. The CDR3 DNA follows: TGTGCCAGCAGGGCTTGGGAGGGCTATGGCTACACCTTC. The V and J genes are TRBV2 and TRBJ1-2; no definite D call. Deletions cut 6 bases from V and 4 bases from J, with 12 bases between. The CDR3 has 13 residues. Germline lookup yields CDR1 SNHLY and CDR2 FYNNEI. Filled out from reference TRBV2 and TRBJ1-2, the complete variable domain reads EPEVTQTPSHQVTQMGQEVILRCVPISNHLYFYWYRQILGQKVEFLVSFYNNEISEKSEIFDDQFSVERPDGSNFTLKIRSTKLEDSAMYFCASRAWEGYGYTFGSGTRLTVV.

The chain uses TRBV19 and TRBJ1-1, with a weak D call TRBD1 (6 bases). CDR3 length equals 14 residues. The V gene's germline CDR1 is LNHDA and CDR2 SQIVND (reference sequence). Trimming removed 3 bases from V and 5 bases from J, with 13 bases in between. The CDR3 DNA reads TGTGCCAGTAGTATGGTCAGGGGTCGAACTGAAGCTTTCTTT. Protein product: CASSMVRGRTEAFF.

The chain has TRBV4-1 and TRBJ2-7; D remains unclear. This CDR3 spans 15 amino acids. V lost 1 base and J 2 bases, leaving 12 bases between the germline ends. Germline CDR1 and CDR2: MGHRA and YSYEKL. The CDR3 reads CASSQVRKVPYEQYF. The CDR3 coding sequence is TGCGCCAGCAGCCAAGTTCGCAAGGTCCCCTACGAGCAGTACTTC.

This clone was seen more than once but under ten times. The CDR3 region is CASSLTQANYGYTF. CDR3 coding DNA: TGTGCCAGCAGCCTTACACAAGCTAACTATGGCTACACCTTC. The rearrangement joins TRBV27 to TRBJ1-2; D is undetermined. This CDR3 comprises 14 residues. In germline, CDR1 is MNHEY, CDR2 SMNVEV (reference sequence). With 6 bases removed from V and 0 bases from J, the gap between germline ends came to 11 bases.

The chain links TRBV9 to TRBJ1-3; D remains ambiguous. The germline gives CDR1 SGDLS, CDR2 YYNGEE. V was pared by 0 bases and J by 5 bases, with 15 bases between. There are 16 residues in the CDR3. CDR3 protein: CASSVGGPTDRNTIYF. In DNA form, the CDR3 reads TGTGCCAGCAGCGTAGGAGGGCCTACCGATCGAAACACCATATATTTT.

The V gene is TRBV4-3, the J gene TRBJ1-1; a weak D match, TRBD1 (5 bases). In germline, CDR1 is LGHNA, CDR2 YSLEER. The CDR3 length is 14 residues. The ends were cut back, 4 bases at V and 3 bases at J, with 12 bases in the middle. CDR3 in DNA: TGCGCCAGCAGCCTAGAAAGGGGCTACACTGAAGCTTTCTTT. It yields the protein CASSLERGYTEAFF.

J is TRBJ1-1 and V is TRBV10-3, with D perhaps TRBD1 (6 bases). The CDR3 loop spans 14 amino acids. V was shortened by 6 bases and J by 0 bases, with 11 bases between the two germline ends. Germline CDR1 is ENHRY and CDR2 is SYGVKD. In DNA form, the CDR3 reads TGTGCCATCAGAGGCACAGGGTTGAACACTGAAGCTTTCTTT. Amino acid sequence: CAIRGTGLNTEAFF.

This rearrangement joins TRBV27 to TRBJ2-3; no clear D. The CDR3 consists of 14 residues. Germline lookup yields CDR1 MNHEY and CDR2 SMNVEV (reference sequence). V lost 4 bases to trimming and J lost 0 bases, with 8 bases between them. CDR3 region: CASSSWTSTDTQYF. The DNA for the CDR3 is TGTGCCAGCAGTTCCTGGACCAGCACAGATACGCAGTATTTT.

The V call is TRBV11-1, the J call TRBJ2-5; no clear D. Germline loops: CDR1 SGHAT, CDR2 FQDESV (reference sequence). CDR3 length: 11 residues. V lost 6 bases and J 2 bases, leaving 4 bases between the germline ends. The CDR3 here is CASRVQETQYF. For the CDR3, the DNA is TGTGCCAGCAGGGTACAAGAGACCCAGTACTTC.

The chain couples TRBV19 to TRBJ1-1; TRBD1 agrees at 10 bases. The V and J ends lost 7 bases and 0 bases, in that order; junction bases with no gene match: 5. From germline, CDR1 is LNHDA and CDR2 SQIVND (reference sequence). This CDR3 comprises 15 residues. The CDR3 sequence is CASIGTGEMNTEAFF. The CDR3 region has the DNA TGTGCCAGTATCGGGACAGGGGAAATGAACACTGAAGCTTTCTTT.